Listed below are T cell receptor beta chains from one sample, sequenced in a study of blood T cell repertoires in COVID-19. Data came from immunoSEQ multiplex PCR; TCRdb stores just in-frame clones and leaves some out. Among over 50,000 clones, 80% to 90% were seen once, and the ten largest hold around 2.7%. The source material was peripheral blood. Source of these receptors: a man older than 75 with acute or convalescent COVID-19. Both conserved end residues are part of each CDR3. Fields, in order: J gene, D gene, clone size, V gene, CDR3 protein, CDR3 DNA. D genes are given only for firm matches. Only some rows state a clone size, as once, few, many or a class for expanded clones.

>TRBJ2-3|NA|few|TRBV3-1/TRBV3-2
CASSQVYGDTDTQYF
TGTGCCAGCAGCCAAGTCTACGGGGACACAGATACGCAGTATTTT
>TRBJ1-2|NA|NA|TRBV5-5
CASSLGGQGLYGYTF
TGTGCCAGCAGCTTGGGTGGGCAGGGGCTGTATGGCTACACCTTC
>TRBJ1-4|TRBD1|NA|TRBV30
CAVDRGHEKLFF
TGTGCCGTGGACAGGGGGCACGAAAAACTGTTTTTT
>TRBJ1-1|NA|NA|TRBV10-2
CASSKKHDRLDTEAFF
TGCGCCAGCAGTAAAAAACATGACAGGTTGGACACTGAAGCTTTCTTT
>TRBJ1-1|NA|NA|TRBV30
CAWSRYGGTEAFF
TGTGCCTGGAGTAGGTATGGCGGCACTGAAGCTTTCTTT
>TRBJ2-7|TRBD1|NA|TRBV7-2
CASSPRTGSIHEQYF
TGTGCCAGCAGCCCCCGGACAGGGTCAATCCACGAGCAGTACTTC
>TRBJ2-7|TRBD1|NA|TRBV27
CASSFRRDSSYEQYF
TGTGCCAGCAGTTTCCGTCGGGACAGCTCCTACGAGCAGTACTTC
>TRBJ2-2|TRBD1|NA|TRBV10-1
CASSPFRQGAAGELFF
TGCGCCAGCAGCCCCTTTCGACAGGGGGCGGCCGGGGAGCTGTTTTTT
>TRBJ1-1|NA|NA|TRBV7-2
CASSLVTGQNTEAFF
TGTGCCAGCAGCTTAGTGACGGGACAGAACACTGAAGCTTTCTTT
>TRBJ2-6|NA|NA|TRBV7-9
CASSLPGANVLTF
TGTGCCAGCAGCCTCCCTGGGGCCAACGTCCTGACTTTC
>TRBJ2-3|TRBD2|NA|TRBV28
CASSQLGTSGDTDTQYF
TGTGCCAGCAGCCAACTAGGGACTAGCGGGGACACAGATACGCAGTATTTT
>TRBJ2-7|TRBD2|NA|TRBV3-1/TRBV3-2
CASSQGVASGDRLEQYF
TGTGCCAGCAGCCAAGGAGTAGCTAGCGGCGACCGCCTGGAGCAGTACTTC
>TRBJ2-7|NA|NA|TRBV19
CASMREGSYEQYF
TGTGCCAGTATGAGAGAGGGCTCCTACGAGCAGTACTTC
>TRBJ1-5|TRBD1|NA|TRBV3-1/TRBV3-2
CASSTGAPGGNQPQHF
TGTGCCAGCAGCACAGGGGCTCCGGGGGGCAATCAGCCCCAGCATTTT
>TRBJ1-1|TRBD1|NA|TRBV19
CASSIRGQGVAFF
TGTGCCAGTAGTATACGCGGACAGGGGGTAGCTTTCTTT
>TRBJ2-3|TRBD1|NA|TRBV5-1
CASSSDRGSSTDTQYF
TGCGCCAGCAGCTCGGACAGGGGATCTAGCACAGATACGCAGTATTTT
>TRBJ1-6|TRBD1|NA|TRBV3-1/TRBV3-2
CASSPLRQGNSPLHF
TGTGCCAGCAGCCCACTGAGACAGGGGAATTCACCCCTCCACTTT
>TRBJ2-5|TRBD2|NA|TRBV29-1
CSVSGQPGLATRETQYF
TGCAGCGTTTCCGGCCAGCCGGGACTAGCGACGCGAGAGACCCAGTACTTC
>TRBJ1-5|NA|NA|TRBV5-8
CASSLGQGRNQPQHF
TGTGCCAGCAGCTTGGGCCAGGGCCGCAATCAGCCCCAGCATTTT
>TRBJ1-1|TRBD1|NA|TRBV6-5
CASTRDRGLNTEAFF
TGTGCCAGCACCAGGGACAGGGGGTTAAACACTGAAGCTTTCTTT
>TRBJ1-1|TRBD1|NA|TRBV6-2/TRBV6-3
CASSYRGPTEAFF
TGTGCCAGCAGTTACAGGGGGCCGACTGAAGCTTTCTTT
>TRBJ1-6|NA|NA|TRBV5-1
CASSLEEYNSPLHF
TGCGCCAGCAGCTTGGAGGAGTATAATTCACCCCTCCACTTT
>TRBJ1-2|NA|NA|TRBV18
CASSKKGVLGGYTF
TGTGCCAGCTCAAAGAAAGGGGTCTTGGGTGGCTACACCTTC
>TRBJ2-7|TRBD1|NA|TRBV5-1
CASSSDRVWSMQYF
TGCGCCAGCAGCTCCGACAGGGTCTGGTCAATGCAGTACTTC